One sample yielded the 27 T cell receptor beta chains listed below, sequenced in a study of cytomegalovirus exposure and HLA in healthy donors. The PCR employed 60 Vbeta primers together with 13 Jbeta primers. Assay used: immunoSEQ multiplex PCR; TCRdb lists only in-frame clones, some missing. The data show approximately 170,000 clones, about 79% seen once. The sequencing input was PBMCs. Every receptor here comes from a female donor in good health and CMV-seronegative.

CDR3 sequence: CASSLTQDRGYEQYF. The CDR3 DNA follows: TGTGCCAGCAGCCTTACTCAGGACAGGGGGTACGAGCAGTACTTC. The V gene is TRBV16, the J gene TRBJ2-7; 10 bases are shared with TRBD1. The CDR3 spans 15 residues. V was pared by 4 bases and J by 4 bases, with 7 bases of the junction left unmatched. Per germline, CDR1 KGHSY and CDR2 FQNENV.

The V and J genes are TRBV28 and TRBJ1-2, with unresolved D. Germline CDR1 MDHEN, CDR2 SYDVKM. The CDR3 has 15 residues. Between the trimmed V and J ends, which lost 2 bases and 2 bases, there was a span of 12 bases. The CDR3 loop is CASSLIQVVNYGYTF. The DNA of the CDR3 is TGTGCCAGCAGTTTAATTCAGGTAGTAAACTATGGCTACACCTTC.

The rearrangement joins TRBV11-2 to TRBJ1-1; D call uncertain. The CDR3 is 15 residues long. V was clipped by 0 bases and J by 6 bases, with 14 bases between them. CDR1 is SGHAT, CDR2 FQNNGV, per germline. The CDR3 nucleotides read TGTGCCAGCAGCTTAGAACGGGGTGGGAGGGCTGAAGCTTTCTTT. Translation gives CASSLERGGRAEAFF.

This clone has only a few counts. This rearrangement joins TRBV4-3 to TRBJ2-5, with 9 bases fitting TRBD1. The J call may be mistaken, given a closer DNA end match to TRBJ2-7. The CDR3 is made up of 14 amino acids. Germline V CDR1 and CDR2: LGHNA, YSLEER. CDR3 nucleotide sequence: TGCGCCAGCAGCCAGGGACAGGGAACCTACGAGCAGTACTTC. This encodes CASSQGQGTYEQYF.

The rearrangement uses TRBV19 and TRBJ2-4; tentatively, D is TRBD2 (7 bases). Germline CDR1 and CDR2: LNHDA and SQIVND (reference sequence). Trimming pared 3 bases from V and 0 bases from J, leaving 18 bases between. The CDR3 covers 18 residues. CDR3: CASSISPMGGAAKNIQYF. CDR3 coding DNA: TGTGCCAGTAGTATTTCCCCTATGGGGGGGGCAGCCAAAAACATTCAGTACTTC.

The chain couples TRBV15 to TRBJ2-3; 8 bases map to TRBD1. Trimming removed 0 bases from V and 4 bases from J; junction bases left unmatched: 6. The CDR3 runs 16 residues. In germline, CDR1 is LNHNV, CDR2 YYDKDF (reference sequence). The CDR3 sequence is CATSREWTGKADTQYF. The CDR3 nucleotides read TGTGCCACCAGCAGAGAATGGACAGGGAAGGCAGATACGCAGTATTTT.

The chain's CDR3 is CASSLDRAPSYEQYF. CDR3 DNA: TGTGCCAGCAGCTTGGACAGGGCACCGTCCTACGAGCAGTACTTC. The chain joins TRBV5-5 to TRBJ2-7, with D possibly matching TRBD1 (6 bases). Trimming cost V 0 bases and J 1 base, with 11 bases left between them. The CDR3 is 15 amino acids. CDR1 and CDR2 from the germline V gene are SGHKS and YYEKEE (reference sequence).

The genes are TRBV19 and TRBJ2-7; tentatively, D is TRBD1 (5 bases). The CDR3 has 12 amino acids. Germline assignment: CDR1 LNHDA and CDR2 SQIVND (reference sequence). V gave up 2 bases and J gave up 4 bases, with 6 bases separating them. The CDR3 DNA reads TGTGCCAGTAGTATAAAGGGGTACGAGCAGTACTTC. Protein product: CASSIKGYEQYF. The full variable domain, rest sourced from reference TRBV19 and TRBJ2-7, is DGGITQSPKYLFRKEGQNVTLSCEQNLNHDAMYWYRQDPGQGLRLIYYSQIVNDFQKGDIAEGYSVSREKKESFPLTVTSAQKNPTAFYLCASSIKGYEQYFGPGTRLTVT.

The rearrangement links TRBV7-9 to TRBJ1-2; D is possibly TRBD1 (5 bases). This CDR3 comprises 15 residues. From germline, CDR1 is SEHNR and CDR2 FQNEAQ (reference sequence). V gave up 5 bases and J gave up 2 bases, with 15 bases separating them. The CDR3 coding sequence is TGTGCCAGCAGCGAAAGCGCACAGGCCAACTATGGCTACACCTTC. Its translation: CASSESAQANYGYTF.

CDR3 amino acids: CASSLGGQSTDTQYF. As DNA, the CDR3 is TGTGCCAGCAGCTTAGGGGGACAGAGCACAGATACGCAGTATTTT. The genes are TRBV11-3 and TRBJ2-3; 7 bases are shared with TRBD1. CDR1 and CDR2 (germline): SGHNT, YENEEA. V dropped 1 base and J dropped 0; count of bases not matched to a gene: 1. CDR3 length equals 15 residues.

This chain links TRBV7-3 with TRBJ2-5; TRBD2 aligns across 8 bases. CDR1 is SGHTA and CDR2 is FQGTGA in the germline V gene. V gave up 6 bases and J gave up 5 bases; unmatched junction bases: 8. The CDR3 has 14 amino acids. The CDR3 DNA is TGTGCCAGCAGTGCCGGGGGGGGGCGGGAGACCCAGTACTTC. As protein: CASSAGGGRETQYF.

This chain uses TRBV28 with TRBJ2-2, with 8 bases lining up with TRBD1. V lost 6 bases and J lost 1; bases outside the gene matches: 13. Germline loops: CDR1 MDHEN, CDR2 SYDVKM. This CDR3 region has 18 residues. In DNA, the CDR3 is TGTGCCAGCAGGAGAGAAGGACGACAGGGGTGGAACACCGGGGAGCTGTTTTTT. Amino acid sequence: CASRREGRQGWNTGELFF.

This chain links TRBV6-5 with TRBJ2-7; D uncertain. Germline V CDR1 and CDR2: MNHEY, SVGAGI. Deletions cut 2 bases from V and 0 bases from J, with 8 bases between. There are 14 residues in the CDR3. The CDR3 protein is CASSYQAASYEQYF. CDR3 nucleotides: TGTGCCAGCAGTTACCAGGCAGCCTCCTACGAGCAGTACTTC.

The chain couples TRBV7-2 to TRBJ1-3; the D gene is possibly TRBD1 (5 bases). Trimming removed 2 bases from V and 2 bases from J, with 7 bases in between. The CDR3 covers 14 residues. Germline V gives CDR1 SGHTA, CDR2 FQGNSA. The CDR3 sequence is CASSLSRAGNTIYF. CDR3 nucleotides: TGTGCCAGCAGCTTATCCAGGGCTGGAAACACCATATATTTT.

The chain carries TRBV9 and TRBJ1-1; D is undetermined. This CDR3 comprises 14 residues. V lost 0 bases to trimming and J lost 0 bases, with 6 bases between them. Per the germline V gene, CDR1 is SGDLS and CDR2 is YYNGEE. CDR3 DNA: TGTGCCAGCAGCGTAGGAGCGGTGAACACTGAAGCTTTCTTT. It is translated as CASSVGAVNTEAFF.

J is TRBJ2-7 and V is TRBV2, with D possibly matching TRBD2 (6 bases). The CDR3 has 14 residues. The V end lost 6 bases, the J end lost 4 bases, and 16 bases lay between the germline ends. CDR1 and CDR2 from the germline V gene are SNHLY and FYNNEI. CDR3 DNA sequence: TGTGCCAGCAGGACCCCGCGGGGCCGGTACGAGCAGTACTTC. This encodes CASRTPRGRYEQYF.

V gene TRBV5-5 combines with J gene TRBJ1-2; D uncertain. The CDR3 is 14 residues long. Trimming removed 0 bases from V and 5 bases from J, with 11 bases in between. Germline assignment: CDR1 SGHKS and CDR2 YYEKEE (reference sequence). The CDR3 sequence is CASSLEGTGYGYTF. Here the CDR3 DNA reads TGTGCCAGCAGCTTGGAAGGTACGGGGTATGGCTACACCTTC.

The rearrangement links TRBV5-1 to TRBJ1-2; D may be TRBD1 (6 bases). Germline V gene data show CDR1 as SGHRS and CDR2 as YFSETQ. V lost 4 bases to trimming and J lost 4 bases, with 17 bases between them. The CDR3 extends over 15 amino acids. This CDR3 is CASSQQGFGIYGYTF. The CDR3 region has the DNA TGCGCCAGCAGCCAGCAGGGGTTCGGGATCTATGGCTACACCTTC.

This clone has a handful of counts. The chain is built from TRBV28 and TRBJ1-2, with TRBD1 as a possible D gene (5 bases). Germline V CDR1 and CDR2: MDHEN, SYDVKM. The CDR3 loop spans 14 amino acids. The V gene lost 2 bases and the J gene lost 3 bases, with 10 bases spanning the gap. This chain's CDR3 is CASSLGGLDYGYTF. In nucleotides, the CDR3 is TGTGCCAGCAGTTTAGGGGGGTTAGACTATGGCTACACCTTC.

This clone was seen more than once but under ten times. The CDR3 is CASSSDRVADTQYF. The DNA for the CDR3 is TGTGCCAGCAGCTCTGACAGGGTGGCAGATACGCAGTATTTT. The rearrangement joins TRBV6-5 to TRBJ2-3, with 7 bases identical to TRBD1. The V gene end was trimmed by 6 bases and the J gene end by 4 bases; junction bases not matched to a gene: 7. This CDR3 has 14 residues. Germline-derived CDR1 and CDR2 are MNHEY and SVGAGI.

The chain employs TRBV19 and TRBJ1-5, with 12 bases aligning to TRBD1. V lost 5 bases, J lost 3 bases, and 8 bases stayed unmatched. CDR3 length: 17 amino acids. Germline V gene lookup returns CDR1 LNHDA and CDR2 SQIVND (reference sequence). The CDR3 sequence: CASSDSGTGGSNQPQHF. CDR3 nucleotides: TGTGCCAGTAGTGATTCCGGGACAGGGGGCTCCAATCAGCCCCAGCATTTT.

V is TRBV4-2 and J is TRBJ1-1, with a weak D call TRBD1 (6 bases). The ends were cut back, 4 bases at V and 5 bases at J, with 17 bases in the middle. Germline loops: CDR1 LGHNA, CDR2 YNFKEQ. The CDR3 has 15 residues. The CDR3 loop is CASSPDVGQRTEAFF. The CDR3 DNA reads as TGTGCCAGCAGCCCCGATGTAGGACAGCGGACTGAAGCTTTCTTT.

This chain joins TRBV5-1 and TRBJ2-5; D is unclear. From germline, CDR1 is SGHRS and CDR2 YFSETQ. CDR3 size: 11 residues. V lost 4 bases and J lost 1, with 2 bases in between. DNA of the CDR3: TGCGCCAGCAGCCGCCAAGAGACCCAGTACTTC. Translating it yields CASSRQETQYF.

The chain uses TRBV11-2 and TRBJ2-1; 11 bases align to TRBD2. Per the germline V gene, CDR1 is SGHAT and CDR2 is FQNNGV. V lost 5 bases, J lost 9 bases, and 6 bases stayed unmatched. The CDR3 is 14 amino acids. CDR3 loop: CASSTGLAATEQFF. The CDR3 DNA is TGTGCCAGCAGCACGGGACTAGCGGCAACTGAGCAGTTCTTC.

This sequence joins TRBV7-8 and TRBJ1-1; D not resolved. This CDR3 has 16 residues. V lost 1 base, J lost 0 bases, and 12 bases lay in between. Germline lookup yields CDR1 SGHVS and CDR2 FQNEAQ. CDR3 bases: TGTGCCAGCAGCTTAGAAGGCCCCAGGATGAACACTGAAGCTTTCTTT. The encoded protein is CASSLEGPRMNTEAFF.

V is TRBV10-3 and J is TRBJ1-1; D might be TRBD1 (5 bases). CDR1 ENHRY and CDR2 SYGVKD come from the germline V gene. V lost 7 bases and J 1 base, leaving 13 bases between the germline ends. This CDR3 region has 14 residues. The CDR3 protein is CAITFGGGNTEAFF. CDR3 nucleotides: TGTGCCATCACTTTCGGCGGGGGGAACACTGAAGCTTTCTTT.

The V gene is TRBV7-6, the J gene TRBJ2-3; 11 nucleotides match TRBD2. The CDR3 sequence is 16 residues long. V gave up 5 bases and J gave up 7 bases; unmatched junction bases: 11. Germline V gene lookup returns CDR1 SGHVS and CDR2 FNYEAQ. CDR3 in amino acids: CASSLGTSGLLHTQYF. Here the CDR3 DNA reads TGTGCCAGCAGCCTCGGGACTAGCGGCCTTTTGCATACGCAGTATTTT.